This entry is about one TCR beta chain. Amplification of TCR beta CDR3 regions used RNA transcripts. Second-round multiplex PCR followed a first-round RT-PCR using HTBI primers. Via MiXCR, TCRdb re-called the multiplex PCR reads, giving one row per CDR3 protein. The table lists around 1,200,000 distinct CDR3 sequences, about 36% of them singletons. These data belong to a study of Graves' ophthalmopathy and Graves' hyperthyroidism. Other autoimmune diseases, uncontrolled infections, pregnancy and lactation each led to patient exclusion. Trimming took 8 bases from V and 2 from J, leaving 16 bases between them. The CDR3 is 14 amino acids. Germline lookup yields CDR1 MDHEN and CDR2 SYDVKM.

The receptor comes from an adult man with Graves' hyperthyroidism. Source material: peripheral blood or thyroid tissue (not recorded which). The chain couples TRBV28 to TRBJ2-7; D unclear. CDR3 bases: TGTGCCAGCGCCCCCGTCGACGGGCCCTACGAGCAGTACTTC. It yields the protein CASAPVDGPYEQYF.